Listed here is a single TCR beta chain. Its antigen is still unknown. This entry belongs to a study of spatial heterogeneity in lung cancer. At the level of the study: Mean representation of each unique TCR and UMI combination in the raw reads exceeded nine occurrences.

Indicated time point: sample taken at primary tumor resection. Tumor, nontumor lung or frozen PBMC supplied whole RNA that was sequenced unsorted. Donation came from 70 or so patients with untreated early-stage non-small cell lung cancer. A distinct unique molecular identifier was carried by each TCR cDNA molecule. TCRdb independently ran MiXCR on the 5' RACE reads; one entry per CDR3 protein. Seen here are 82,000 or so distinct CDR3 sequences, 10% to 15% observed once, and the top ten hold 4.6%. Overall study findings and caveats: Ubiquitous expanded tumor TCRs showed up in blood more at resection than follow-up.

V was clipped by 1 base and J by 4 bases, with 11 bases between them. This CDR3 has 15 residues. Per germline, CDR1 KGHSH and CDR2 LQKENI. The material was PBMCs, obtained at surgery. This receptor was identified in a male donor with early-stage non-small cell lung cancer. The V call is TRBV18, the J call TRBJ1-5; no clear D. The DNA for the CDR3 is TGTGCCAGCTCACCACGGCAGATCTTGAATCAGCCCCAGCATTTT. This encodes CASSPRQILNQPQHF.